This TCR beta chain is from a study of T cell changes during pregnancy in multiple sclerosis (dated by TCRdb to between 2018 and 2020). Context from the whole study: The study examined how the T cell repertoire changed over the course of pregnancy in women with multiple sclerosis.

About this clone: This clone's antigen is unknown. No base quality information exists; no much larger clone differs at one position.

CDR1 GTSNPN and CDR2 SVGIG are derived from the germline V gene (reference sequence). V trim: 2 bases; J trim: 6 bases; unmatched bases: 7. Reading from cysteine to phenylalanine, the CDR3 counts 13 amino acids. Of the read, only the CDR3 DNA is kept; its 39 bases are in frame from base 1. The method was the immunoSEQ multiplex PCR assay. TCRdb's version of the immuneACCESS table is confined to in-frame rearrangements and falls short of the full clone set. An unresolved V gene accounts for under half of the shortfall where checked; the remainder is of unknown origin. For this sample there are around 50,000 clones; 95% appear just once. In total, the top ten clones hold under 6% of the sample.

The sequence came from a female donor with multiple sclerosis, enrolled in a pregnancy study. Recombination joined TRBV30 with TRBJ2-7; 7 bases in the junction line up with TRBD2. Here the sequenced sample was CD8+ T cells from peripheral blood mononuclear cells, taken in the first trimester of pregnancy. In nucleotides, the sequence is TGTGCCTGGAGTTCTGGACTAGACGGCGAGCAGTACTTC. Its product reads: CAWSSGLDGEQYF.